Each of the 23 T cell receptor beta chains below was sequenced from the same sample in a study of shared clonotypes between healthy human individuals. Using immunoSEQ multiplex PCR, the repertoire was profiled, and TCRdb retains in-frame clones only, with some absent. Among 1.5 million to 2.5 million clones listed, about 94% were seen once. The naive CD8 subset, CD45RO-negative cells positively selected for CCR7, excluded terminally differentiated effector memory CD45RA+ cells. The specimen sequenced was naive CD8+ T cells sorted from blood. These receptors originate from a man aged 18 to 29 in good health.

The J gene is TRBJ2-7, the V gene TRBV4-1; possible D gene TRBD1, 6 bases. The CDR3 runs 17 residues. Germline V CDR1 and CDR2: MGHRA, YSYEKL. Trimming took 4 bases from V and 4 from J, leaving 23 bases between them. CDR3 DNA: TGCGCCAGCAGCCTATTGTTCAAACAGGGTCCCGTTTACGAGCAGTACTTC. Amino acids: CASSLLFKQGPVYEQYF.

This clone was seen a single time. The chain couples TRBV7-9 to TRBJ2-1; the match to TRBD2 covers 13 bases. CDR1 is SEHNR and CDR2 is FQNEAQ in the germline V gene (reference sequence). V lost 5 bases, J lost 7 bases, and 5 bases stayed unmatched. The CDR3 contains 15 residues. CDR3 in amino acids: CASSKLAGGPNEQFF. CDR3 nucleotides: TGTGCCAGCAGCAAACTAGCGGGGGGGCCTAATGAGCAGTTCTTC.

This clone appeared a single time. V usage is TRBV30 and J usage is TRBJ1-1; unclear D gene. V gave up 5 bases and J gave up 4 bases, with 17 bases separating them. Germline loops: CDR1 GTSNPN, CDR2 SVGIG (reference sequence). The CDR3 spans 14 residues. CDR3 amino acids: CAWGVYALGTEAFF. Here the CDR3 DNA reads TGTGCCTGGGGGGTTTACGCCCTGGGCACTGAAGCTTTCTTT. The whole variable domain, filled in from reference TRBV30 and TRBJ1-1, reads SQTIHQWPATLVQPVGSPLSLECTVEGTSNPNLYWYRQAAGRGLQLLFYSVGIGQISSEVPQNLSASRPQDRQFILSSKKLLLSDSGFYLCAWGVYALGTEAFFGQGTRLTVV.

This CDR3 reads CASSFMRGNEQYF. CDR3 bases: TGTGCCAGCAGTTTTATGCGGGGGAACGAGCAGTACTTC. The V gene is TRBV28, the J gene TRBJ2-7, with 7 bases fitting TRBD2. Germline CDR1 is MDHEN and CDR2 is SYDVKM. V gave up 3 bases and J gave up 5 bases; unmatched junction bases: 4. There are 13 residues in the CDR3.

V gene TRBV27 combines with J gene TRBJ1-3, with 8 bases aligning to TRBD1. Germline-derived CDR1 and CDR2 are MNHEY and SMNVEV (reference sequence). CDR3 size: 16 residues. V shed 4 bases and J 0 bases; nucleotides not matched to a gene: 5. In DNA, the CDR3 is TGTGCCAGCAGTTCAGGACAGGGTTACTCTGGAAACACCATATATTTT. It specifies CASSSGQGYSGNTIYF.

J is TRBJ1-2 and V is TRBV14, with TRBD1 identical over 7 bases. The V segment lost 0 bases and the J segment 8 bases; nucleotides outside the gene matches: 9. The CDR3 extends over 15 amino acids. Germline V lookup: CDR1 SGHDN, CDR2 FVKESK. The DNA of the CDR3 is TGTGCCAGCAGCCAAGAAATCCAGGGGGTCGGCGGCTACACCTTC. Translated, it gives CASSQEIQGVGGYTF.

The chain combines TRBV7-9 with TRBJ2-3; a possible D gene is TRBD1 (6 bases). Trimming pared 7 bases from V and 8 bases from J, leaving 25 bases between. The CDR3 totals 16 residues. Germline CDR1 is SEHNR and CDR2 is FQNEAQ (reference sequence). The CDR3 coding sequence is TGTGCCAGCACCAGCCATGAAGGGCAGGGGTTCGGTACGCAGTATTTT. As protein: CASTSHEGQGFGTQYF.

This chain joins TRBV27 and TRBJ2-2; D not resolved. The CDR3 consists of 16 residues. Trimming took off 5 bases at V and 5 bases at J, with 18 bases between the two ends. Germline assignment: CDR1 MNHEY and CDR2 SMNVEV (reference sequence). The CDR3 sequence: CASSPLDPRGTGELFF. CDR3 DNA sequence: TGTGCCAGCAGTCCCCTGGACCCCAGAGGTACCGGGGAGCTGTTTTTT.

The genes are TRBV19 and TRBJ2-7; no definite D call. The CDR3 covers 14 residues. Trimming took off 1 base at V and 2 bases at J, with 9 bases between the two ends. Per the germline V gene, CDR1 is LNHDA and CDR2 is SQIVND (reference sequence). This CDR3 reads CASSIGVRTYEQYF. The CDR3 DNA is TGTGCCAGTAGTATAGGCGTCAGAACCTACGAGCAGTACTTC.

The V and J genes are TRBV7-9 and TRBJ2-5; D call uncertain. The CDR3 is made up of 14 amino acids. V lost 0 bases, J lost 0 bases, and 5 bases lay in between. Germline CDR1 SEHNR, CDR2 FQNEAQ (reference sequence). CDR3 coding DNA: TGTGCCAGCAGCTTAGCAGATTACCAAGAGACCCAGTACTTC. Encoded protein: CASSLADYQETQYF.

The CDR3 region is CASSSLTSGRLNEQFF. The CDR3 nucleotides are TGTGCCAGCAGCTCATTGACTAGCGGGAGGCTAAATGAGCAGTTCTTC. The V call is TRBV7-2, the J call TRBJ2-1; the match to TRBD2 covers 13 bases. V shed 4 bases and J 7 bases; nucleotides not matched to a gene: 7. Germline CDR1 SGHTA, CDR2 FQGNSA. The CDR3 consists of 16 residues.

The genes are TRBV6-6 and TRBJ2-3; D ambiguous. The germline CDR1 and CDR2 sequences are MNHNY and SVGAGI (reference sequence). The CDR3 consists of 16 residues. The V end was cut by 2 bases, the J end by 2 bases, with 14 bases between. CDR3 sequence: CASSYVATPLTDTQYF. The CDR3, as DNA: TGTGCCAGCAGTTACGTGGCGACCCCCCTCACAGATACGCAGTATTTT.

Note on this clone: No conserved phenylalanine or tryptophan is present at the end of the CDR3, so a read error is the likely explanation. The chain has TRBV11-2 and TRBJ1-6; D is undetermined. The germline V gene encodes CDR1 SGHAT and CDR2 FQNNGV. V was pared by 4 bases and J by 2 bases, with 6 bases between. The CDR3 runs to 14 residues. The CDR3 protein is CASSSTTYNSPLHS. CDR3 DNA sequence: TGTGCCAGCAGCTCGACAACCTATAATTCACCCCTCCACTCT.

A single count supports this clone. This chain links TRBV19 with TRBJ1-2, with D possibly matching TRBD1 (6 bases). Germline CDR1 and CDR2: LNHDA and SQIVND (reference sequence). Between the trimmed V and J ends, which lost 2 bases and 2 bases, there was a span of 18 bases. The CDR3 is 17 residues long. CDR3 DNA: TGTGCCAGTAGTATAAGTCTCAGGGGCGCCACCAACTATGGCTACACCTTC. Translated: CASSISLRGATNYGYTF.

This clone was seen a single time. This rearrangement joins TRBV27 to TRBJ2-1; TRBD1 aligns across 8 bases. Looked up from germline, CDR1 is MNHEY and CDR2 is SMNVEV (reference sequence). V lost 5 bases to trimming and J lost 6 bases; unmatched junction nucleotides: 12. CDR3 length equals 16 residues. This chain's CDR3 is CASSPPPGGGFNEQFF. The DNA of the CDR3 is TGTGCCAGCAGTCCCCCCCCAGGGGGCGGTTTCAATGAGCAGTTCTTC.

In DNA, the CDR3 is TGTGCCAGTAGTGCTAGCGGGATGCTTTTGAGCTCCTACAATGAGCAGTTCTTC. Translated, it gives CASSASGMLLSSYNEQFF. The rearrangement links TRBV19 to TRBJ2-1, with 9 bases aligning to TRBD2. Germline V gene data show CDR1 as LNHDA and CDR2 as SQIVND (reference sequence). Germline trimming cut 5 bases from V and 0 bases from J; bases unmatched to any gene: 11. The length of the CDR3 is 18 residues.

The rearrangement joins TRBV4-3 to TRBJ2-7, with 13 nucleotides matching TRBD2. The CDR3 is 20 amino acids. From germline, CDR1 is LGHNA and CDR2 YSLEER. V gave up 0 bases and J gave up 0 bases; unmatched junction bases: 11. Written as DNA, the CDR3 is TGCGCCAGCAGCCAAGATTGGCTCTCGGGACTAGCGGGGCCCTCCTACGAGCAGTACTTC. This gives the protein CASSQDWLSGLAGPSYEQYF.

The chain links TRBV19 to TRBJ2-7; TRBD1 is a possible D gene (7 bases). The CDR3 totals 13 residues. The germline V gene encodes CDR1 LNHDA and CDR2 SQIVND (reference sequence). The ends were cut back, 7 bases at V and 5 bases at J, with 15 bases in the middle. The CDR3 spells CASTFSGGNEQYF. Here the CDR3 DNA reads TGTGCCAGTACCTTCTCAGGGGGGAACGAGCAGTACTTC.

The chain is built from TRBV7-9 and TRBJ1-4; 7 nucleotides align to TRBD1. The length of the CDR3 is 14 residues. Unmatched junction bases numbered 7, after V lost 5 bases and J lost 7 bases. Germline-derived CDR1 and CDR2 are SEHNR and FQNEAQ (reference sequence). CDR3 sequence reads: CASSRQGLSEKLFF. The DNA for the CDR3 is TGTGCCAGCAGCCGACAGGGACTTTCTGAAAAACTGTTTTTT.

This chain connects TRBV10-2 to TRBJ2-7; 7 nucleotides align to TRBD1. V lost 0 bases to trimming and J lost 7 bases; unmatched junction nucleotides: 3. CDR3 length: 13 amino acids. Germline V lookup: CDR1 WSHSY, CDR2 SAAADI. The CDR3 DNA reads as TGCGCCAGCAGTGAGTCTGGGACAGATGAGCAGTACTTC. As protein: CASSESGTDEQYF.

Details on this clone: The junction departs from the called germline gene at one end, perhaps through a read error. The gene calls are TRBV7-9 and TRBJ2-3; possible D gene TRBD1, 5 bases. This CDR3 has 17 amino acids. CDR1 is SEHNR and CDR2 is FQNEAQ in the germline V gene (reference sequence). CDR3 loop: CASSFPQTAASTDTQYF. The CDR3 bases are TGTGCCAGTAGCTTTCCCCAGACAGCCGCTAGCACAGATACGCAGTATTTT.

This chain connects TRBV10-3 to TRBJ2-1, with TRBD2 matching 12 bases. The V segment lost 10 bases and the J segment 5 bases; nucleotides outside the gene matches: 15. Per germline, CDR1 ENHRY and CDR2 SYGVKD. The CDR3 extends over 17 amino acids. The CDR3 region is CATYLTSGSEGHNEQFF. CDR3 in DNA: TGTGCCACATACCTGACTAGCGGGAGTGAGGGTCACAATGAGCAGTTCTTC.

CDR3 coding DNA: TGTGCCAGCATCGGGCTCGGGAGTTACAACACTGAAGCTTTCTTT. This sequence encodes CASIGLGSYNTEAFF. The rearrangement joins TRBV7-9 to TRBJ1-1, with no clear D. The V gene's germline CDR1 is SEHNR and CDR2 FQNEAQ (reference sequence). V lost 7 bases to trimming and J lost 2 bases, with 17 bases between them. This CDR3 is 15 amino acids long.